This T cell receptor beta chain was captured by sequencing in a study of CD8 T cells in Susac syndrome. Study conclusions and caveats: A relatively small number of individuals underwent TCR sequencing and HLA analysis.

Trimming pared 0 bases from V and 0 bases from J, leaving 4 bases between. This CDR3 region has 15 residues. Looked up from germline, CDR1 is SGHKS and CDR2 is YYEKEE (reference sequence). Reverse transcription of about 0.45 to 1 ug RNA was carried out with random hexamers. TCRdb called the immunoSEQ multiplex PCR reads again in MiXCR, with one record for every CDR3 protein. The sample includes 100,000 to 150,000 distinct CDR3 sequences, 90% to 95% of them seen just once. With respect to this clonotype: Its specificity is not known.

The sequenced sample consisted of CD8+ T cells from PBMCs. The chain recombines TRBV5-5 with TRBJ2-6, with D unclear. The source is a human donor with Susac syndrome. The CDR3 DNA follows: TGTGCCAGCAGCTTGGGGCACTCTGGGGCCAACGTCCTGACTTTC. Protein sequence: CASSLGHSGANVLTF.